One sample yielded the 8 T cell receptor beta chains listed below, sequenced in a study of blood T cells in healthy people across ages. PCR was performed a second time for about 7 to 12 cycles using a sample-barcoded 5' primer and a J-beta primer mix. One entry per CDR3 protein, called by TCRdb with MiXCR from the 5' RACE reads. The repertoire holds 550,000 to 750,000 distinct CDR3 sequences, with 20% to 25% as singletons. Specimen: blood. All receptors derive from a man between 65 and 80 years old in good health.

This clonotype was seen at least ten times. The V and J genes are TRBV6-2 or TRBV6-3 and TRBJ2-1; D tentatively fits TRBD1 or TRBD2 (5 bases each). The germline CDR1 and CDR2 sequences are MNHEY and SVGEGT. The CDR3 is 16 residues long. Trimming cost V 6 bases and J 0 bases, with 15 bases left between them. As DNA, the CDR3 is TGTGCCAGCAGCCCAAGGGGAGTGGGCTCCTACAATGAGCAGTTCTTC. It yields the protein CASSPRGVGSYNEQFF.

The chain has TRBV2 and TRBJ1-2; no clear D. Germline V gene data show CDR1 as SNHLY and CDR2 as FYNNEI. There are 14 residues in the CDR3. V gave up 5 bases and J gave up 5 bases, with 15 bases separating them. Here the CDR3 reads CASSLSSAAYGYTF. The CDR3 DNA follows: TGTGCCAGCAGTTTATCTTCGGCAGCGTATGGCTACACCTTC.

This clonotype occurred a few times. The chain is built from TRBV5-1 and TRBJ1-4, with no clear D. The CDR3 totals 15 residues. Germline lookup yields CDR1 SGHRS and CDR2 YFSETQ. V dropped 0 bases and J dropped 4 bases, with 10 bases sitting between them. The CDR3 nucleotides read TGCGCCAGCAGCTTGGTCTTCGAAGATAATGAAAAACTGTTTTTT. Encoded protein: CASSLVFEDNEKLFF.

The rearrangement links TRBV2 to TRBJ2-3; possibly TRBD2 for D (5 bases). V lost 1 base and J 3 bases, leaving 14 bases between the germline ends. CDR1 SNHLY and CDR2 FYNNEI come from the germline V gene. The CDR3 covers 16 residues. The CDR3, as DNA: TGTGCCAGCAGTGAAGTTGGAGACTACGGTACAGATACGCAGTATTTT. Amino acids: CASSEVGDYGTDTQYF.

V gene TRBV3-1 combines with J gene TRBJ1-1; 7 nucleotides match TRBD1. With V trimmed by 3 bases and J by 0 bases, 28 bases remained unmatched. Germline CDR1 LGHDT, CDR2 YNNKEL (reference sequence). The CDR3 contains 23 residues. The chain's CDR3 is CASSQTVGGQATTRRTVNTEAFF. In DNA form, the CDR3 reads TGTGCCAGCAGCCAGACAGTGGGTGGACAGGCGACAACCCGTAGGACCGTGAACACTGAAGCTTTCTTT.

This clonotype was recorded a few times. The chain uses TRBV20-1 and TRBJ2-1, with 7 bases aligning to TRBD2. CDR1 and CDR2 from the germline V gene are DFQATT and SNEGSKA (reference sequence). This CDR3 contains 14 residues. V trimming: 6 bases; J trimming: 7 bases; junction bases outside the gene matches: 12. The CDR3 DNA reads TGCAGTGCCGAAGGACTAGTGGGAGGGAATGAGCAGTTCTTC. This sequence encodes CSAEGLVGGNEQFF.

The chain combines TRBV20-1 with TRBJ2-3, with 7 nucleotides matching TRBD1. The junction had 2 bases not matched to a gene; V was cut back by 4 bases and J by 4 bases. The CDR3 consists of 12 residues. Germline CDR1 reads DFQATT; CDR2 reads SNEGSKA (reference sequence). CDR3 coding DNA: TGCAGTGCTACAACAGGGGCAGATACGCAGTATTTT. It translates to CSATTGADTQYF.

The chain carries TRBV14 and TRBJ1-2; the D gene is possibly TRBD1 (6 bases). This CDR3 region has 16 residues. V gave up 5 bases and J gave up 3 bases, with 19 bases separating them. Per the germline V gene, CDR1 is SGHDN and CDR2 is FVKESK. For the CDR3, the DNA is TGTGCCAGCAGCGAAGTCTTTACAGGGCTCGACTATGGCTACACCTTC. Its protein product is CASSEVFTGLDYGYTF.